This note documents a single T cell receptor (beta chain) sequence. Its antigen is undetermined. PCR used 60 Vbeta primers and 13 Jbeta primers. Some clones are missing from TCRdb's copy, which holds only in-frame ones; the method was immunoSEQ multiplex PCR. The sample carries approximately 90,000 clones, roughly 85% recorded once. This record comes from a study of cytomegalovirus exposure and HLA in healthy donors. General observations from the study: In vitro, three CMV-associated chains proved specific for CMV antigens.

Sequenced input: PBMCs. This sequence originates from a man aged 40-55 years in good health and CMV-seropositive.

The CDR3: CAWSVLAGGFTDTQYF. The CDR3 DNA reads TGTGCCTGGAGTGTACTAGCGGGGGGGTTCACAGATACGCAGTATTTT. This chain links TRBV30 with TRBJ2-3, with 13 bases lining up with TRBD2. Germline V gives CDR1 GTSNPN, CDR2 SVGIG (reference sequence). V was clipped by 0 bases and J by 2 bases; unmatched bases: 2. CDR3 size: 16 residues.